This T cell receptor beta chain emerged from a study of spatial heterogeneity in lung cancer. Per the germline V gene, CDR1 is MNHEY and CDR2 is SMNVEV (reference sequence). This CDR3 has 17 amino acids. V was trimmed by 6 bases and J by 0 bases, leaving 15 bases between them. This clonotype is classed as medium-sized. Indicated time point: sample taken at primary tumor resection. In TCRdb, the 5' RACE reads were re-called with MiXCR into one record per CDR3 protein. The sample has under 14,000 distinct CDR3 sequences; 6% to 6.5% are singletons. This chain joins TRBV27 and TRBJ2-6; D possibly corresponds to TRBD1 (6 bases). Sequences were derived from PBMCs, sampled at surgery. This TCR derives from a male donor with early-stage non-small cell lung cancer. The DNA for the CDR3 is TGTGCCAGCAGCCTATCGGGGACATTCTCTGGGGCCAACGTCCTGACTTTC. It specifies CASSLSGTFSGANVLTF.